This T cell receptor beta chain was sequenced during a study of blood T cell repertoires in COVID-19. Clones were sequenced by immunoSEQ multiplex PCR, and TCRdb holds only the in-frame ones, with some missing. Among approximately 150,000 clones listed, around 81% were seen once. Germline lookup yields CDR1 MDHEN and CDR2 SYDVKM. V trimming: 6 bases; J trimming: 3 bases; junction bases outside the gene matches: 8. The CDR3 loop spans 15 amino acids. Sequencing was carried out using peripheral blood. The sequence was collected from a human donor in a cohort sampled during active COVID-19. The chain recombines TRBV28 with TRBJ2-7; 10 nucleotides align to TRBD2. The CDR3 DNA follows: TGTGCCAGCAGCACCGGACTAGCGGAAATCTACGAGCAGTACTTC. This translates into CASSTGLAEIYEQYF.